Described below is a single TCR beta chain sequence and its context. The target of this receptor is not known. No much larger clone is present one base from it, and per-base qualities are unavailable. The data originate from a study of blood T cell repertoires in COVID-19 (dated by TCRdb to the early 2020s). Background on the whole study: Collaborator samples came from the United States, Italy and Spain and covered acute and convalescent phases of COVID-19. A freely available public database, intended as a resource for researchers studying the immune response to SARS-CoV-2, is where the repertoires were released. Nearly every sample came with metadata listing a de-identified subject ID, COVID-19 status, age in years and sex. Where available, HLA class I and class II types were obtained from metadata supplied by the sample provider rather than from assay-based typing. The dataset comprised deeply sampled blood TCRbeta repertoires from subjects exposed to, actively infected with, or recovered from COVID-19. Samples came from the ongoing ImmuneRACE study (first 160 participants) plus 1,254 subjects from 6 global collaborators. The material from the prospective study consisted of cDNA or gDNA derived from T cells, B-cell-depleted T cells, or PBMCs. Paper-wide results and their limitations: The amount of clinical and demographic metadata varied by source and participant and was provided uncurated.

In the prospective study, participants were roughly 18 to 90 years old, resided in 24 geographic areas of the United States, and were enrolled through a virtual design. To assign participants to cohorts, the prospective study relied on clinical history that participants themselves reported in a screening survey and a study questionnaire. Recovered participants in ImmuneRACE Cohort 3 were defined by two consecutive negative NP/OP PCR tests, clearance by a healthcare professional, or resolution of symptoms. Mobile phlebotomists in the prospective study collected whole blood, serum and a nasopharyngeal or oropharyngeal swab from every participant. Over a roughly two-month period, participants in the prospective study had the option of providing additional blood draws and questionnaires. Before DNA extraction, blood samples from the prospective study were shipped at room temperature or frozen. CDR1 and CDR2 (SGHDN, FVKESK) derive from the germline V gene. V loses 2 bases, J loses 5 bases, and the germline ends lie 15 bases apart. From its cysteine to its phenylalanine, the CDR3 spans 16 amino acids. The read is trimmed to its CDR3 DNA, 48 bases read in frame from base 1.

The immunoSEQ Assay, a bias-controlled multiplex PCR, was used to amplify TCRbeta CDR3 regions from genomic DNA. The authors processed their data as follows. Nucleated cell counts per sample were estimated from amplification of reference gene primers within the assay. Sequence reads were collapsed and filtered to measure the absolute abundance of every unique TCRbeta CDR3 rearrangement. For each sample, productive Simpson clonality was calculated as the square root of Simpson's diversity index over productive rearrangements. TCRdb obtained this table from immuneACCESS and retained in-frame rearrangements with V and J assigned. These tables miss some clones; where compared with another copy, unresolved V genes account for less than half of the shortfall, and the remainder is unexplained. V and J calls and clone size are those listed in that table; D and trimming were worked out from the DNA. For this sample the table gives some 300,000 clones, of which 70% to 90% were detected only once. The top ten clones comprise 1% of the sample.

This clonotype originated in a woman in her 30s who had recovered from COVID-19. The sequence links TRBV14 to TRBJ1-4, with a tentative D gene TRBD1 over 5 matching bases. Sequenced material: PBMCs or T cells enriched from blood (not recorded which). In nucleotide form, the sequence is TGTGCCAGCAGCCAACGACCAAGGGGCGCAAATGAAAAACTGTTTTTT. The encoded protein is CASSQRPRGANEKLFF.